This note documents a single TCR beta chain sequence. These data are taken from a study of blood T cell repertoires in COVID-19. This CDR3 has 12 residues. CDR1 SQVTM and CDR2 ANQGSEA come from the germline V gene. The V end was cut by 4 bases, the J end by 5 bases, with 11 bases between. Here immunoSEQ multiplex PCR was the method, and the copy in TCRdb shows in-frame clones only, minus some. The data hold some 130,000 clones, with almost 80% observed a single time. The V call is TRBV29-1, the J call TRBJ1-1; D remains unclear. The material sequenced was peripheral blood. This clonotype was obtained from a man between 60 and 70 years old who had recovered from COVID-19. The CDR3 sequence is CSVGTFRTEAFF. The CDR3 region has the DNA TGCAGCGTTGGGACTTTCAGGACTGAAGCTTTCTTT.